This TCR beta chain came from a study of preoperative IRX-2 immunotherapy in early breast cancer. The treatment is: preoperative locoregional IRX-2 cytokine immunotherapy. This phase Ib study tested locoregional IRX-2 cytokine immunotherapy given before surgery. Produced via immunoSEQ multiplex PCR; TCRdb's table is partial and in-frame only. The sample contains approximately 96,000 clones, approximately 90% of which appear only once. Germline CDR1 KGHSH, CDR2 LQKENI. The V end lost 3 bases, the J end lost 6 bases, and 14 bases lay between the germline ends. The CDR3 totals 15 residues. The sample consisted of tumor tissue, taken after IRX-2 immunotherapy. V gene TRBV18 combines with J gene TRBJ2-2; D unclear. The sequence derives from a human donor with breast cancer. The CDR3 DNA sequence: TGTGCCAGCTCACCTTCCGCCCCGACGCCCGGGGAGCTGTTTTTT. It encodes CASSPSAPTPGELFF.